This T cell receptor beta chain originates from a study of control samples from healthy donors and cancer patients. Generated by immunoSEQ multiplex PCR, the TCRdb table keeps only in-frame clones and is missing some. This repertoire includes 150,000 to 200,000 clones. The V gene lost 4 bases and the J gene lost 1 base, with 14 bases spanning the gap. Looked up from germline, CDR1 is SGHRS and CDR2 is YFSETQ. The CDR3 sequence is 16 residues long. Sequencing was done on a sample of blood. This TCR came from a woman aged 25 to 39 in good health. This sequence joins TRBV5-1 and TRBJ1-4, with unresolved D. The CDR3 DNA is TGCGCCAGCAGCCCCCCGTTGGGCTTAACTAATGAAAAACTGTTTTTT. This translates into CASSPPLGLTNEKLFF.